This T cell receptor (beta chain) was sequenced in a study of shared clonotypes between healthy human individuals. Assay used: immunoSEQ multiplex PCR; TCRdb lists only in-frame clones, some missing. Among over 2,000,000 clones listed, 93% were seen once. Naive CD8 cells lacked CD45RO, underwent positive selection for CCR7 and left out terminally differentiated effector memory CD45RA+ cells. The specimen was naive CD8+ T cells from PBMCs. This clonotype originated in a man aged 18 to 30 in good health. Some clones in this sample may be carry-over from other donors' samples.

The CDR3 DNA sequence: TGTGCCAGCAGTTTTCCGCAAACCGTGACTAGCGGGAGGGCCGCCTACAATGAGCAGTTCTTC. This codes for CASSFPQTVTSGRAAYNEQFF. The genes are TRBV27 and TRBJ2-1; 14 bases fit TRBD2. Germline CDR1 is MNHEY and CDR2 is SMNVEV (reference sequence). This CDR3 spans 21 amino acids. Germline trimming cut 3 bases from V and 2 bases from J; bases unmatched to any gene: 15.